This record concerns one TCR beta chain sequence. Its antigen is undetermined. These data come from a study of T cell responses to AZD1222 COVID-19 vaccine. Study results and caveats: After the peak T cell response, and only then, were repertoires sampled. Among those given AZD1222, only five or six were seropositive at baseline. Spike-specific TCR breadth and depth grew following two AZD1222 doses. Donors were chiefly white British, with a greater number of females, and clonal diversity was perhaps underestimated.

Method: immunoSEQ multiplex PCR; TCRdb's copy keeps in-frame clones and lacks some. In the table there are 130,000 or so clones, more than 80% of which are singletons. Specimen: peripheral blood, collected on day 0 of MenACWY control vaccination. This receptor was obtained from an adult in good health.

DNA for the CDR3: TGTGCCAGCAGTCAGGCCGGGGAGCTGTTTTTT. Its translation: CASSQAGELFF. This chain uses TRBV6-5 with TRBJ2-2; D not certain. The CDR3 contains 11 residues. The germline CDR1 and CDR2 sequences are MNHEY and SVGAGI. The germline V and J ends were trimmed by 5 bases and 6 bases, with 4 bases remaining between them.